These T cell receptor beta chains were read from a single sample in a study of spatial heterogeneity in lung cancer. TCRdb ran MiXCR on the 5' RACE reads and lists one entry per CDR3 protein. The table shows 10,000 to 15,000 distinct CDR3 sequences, with about 5% occurring only once. The source material was lung tumor tissue, sampled at surgery. These receptors came from a male donor with early-stage non-small cell lung cancer. CDR3s include the opening cysteine and the closing phenylalanine or tryptophan. The D gene is left open where the match is weak. Where a row states a size, it is once, few, many or the class of an expanded clone; other rows omit it.

V gene	clone size	J gene	D gene	CDR3 protein	CDR3 DNA
TRBV30	many	TRBJ1-1	.	CAWSATFGGGMNTEAFF	TGTGCCTGGAGTGCCACCTTCGGGGGGGGGATGAACACTGAAGCTTTCTTT
TRBV23-1	many	TRBJ2-7	TRBD1	CASSQNGTGWGEQYF	TGCGCCAGCAGTCAAAACGGGACAGGATGGGGGGAGCAGTACTTC
TRBV11-2	.	TRBJ2-1	.	CASSLKTGLNNEQFF	TGTGCCAGCAGCTTAAAGACTGGGCTCAACAATGAGCAGTTCTTC
TRBV4-3	many	TRBJ1-2	.	CASSPLTAIAGHDGYTF	TGCGCCAGCAGCCCGCTCACCGCGATAGCCGGTCACGATGGCTACACCTTC
TRBV7-9	many	TRBJ2-2	.	CASSLVSGDTGELFF	TGTGCCAGCAGCTTAGTATCGGGAGACACCGGGGAGCTGTTTTTT
TRBV27	medium-sized	TRBJ2-7	.	CASGDTLYEQYF	TGTGCCAGTGGGGACACCCTATACGAGCAGTACTTC
TRBV7-2	many	TRBJ1-6	.	CASSLGARGSPLHF	TGTGCCAGCAGCTTAGGGGCCAGGGGTTCACCCCTCCACTTT
TRBV11-2	.	TRBJ1-1	.	CASSPQGDSTEAFF	TGTGCCAGCAGCCCACAGGGTGATAGCACTGAAGCTTTCTTT
TRBV27	many	TRBJ1-3	TRBD1	CASSLRGQGNTIYF	TGTGCCAGCAGTTTAAGGGGGCAGGGAAACACCATATATTTT
TRBV28	medium-sized	TRBJ2-1	TRBD2	CASYTSGNNEQFF	TGTGCCAGCTACACTAGCGGGAACAATGAGCAGTTCTTC
TRBV29-1	many	TRBJ2-5	TRBD1	CSVSQGAKETQYF	TGCAGCGTATCACAGGGGGCCAAAGAGACCCAGTACTTC
TRBV12-3/TRBV12-4	many	TRBJ2-4	TRBD2	CASRGQGLAGPPHF	TGTGCCAGCAGGGGACAGGGACTAGCGGGCCCGCCCCACTTC
TRBV19	many	TRBJ1-5	.	CASSMGFNQPQHF	TGTGCCAGTAGTATGGGATTCAATCAGCCCCAGCATTTT
TRBV20-1	many	TRBJ2-1	TRBD2	CSARPGTSGRNEQFF	TGCAGTGCTAGACCCGGGACTAGCGGGAGAAATGAGCAGTTCTTC
TRBV19	many	TRBJ1-4	.	CASSTLVWGANEKLFF	TGTGCCAGTAGTACCCTAGTTTGGGGAGCTAATGAAAAACTGTTTTTT